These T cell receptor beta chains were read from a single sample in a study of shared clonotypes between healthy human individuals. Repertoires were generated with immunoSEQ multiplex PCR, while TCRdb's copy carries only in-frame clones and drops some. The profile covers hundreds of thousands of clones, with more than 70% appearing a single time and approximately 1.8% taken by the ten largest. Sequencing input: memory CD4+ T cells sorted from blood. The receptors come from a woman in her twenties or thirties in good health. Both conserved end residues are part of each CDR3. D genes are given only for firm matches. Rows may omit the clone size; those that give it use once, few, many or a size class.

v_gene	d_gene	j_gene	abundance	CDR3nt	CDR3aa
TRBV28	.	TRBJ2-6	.	TGTGCCAGCAGTGCACAGGGTTGGGGACAAGGTTCTGGGGCCAACGTCCTGACTTTC	CASSAQGWGQGSGANVLTF
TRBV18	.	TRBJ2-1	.	TGTGCCAGCTCACCACGGAGGGAGCGTGCGTACAATGAGCAGTTCTTC	CASSPRRERAYNEQFF
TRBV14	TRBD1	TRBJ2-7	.	TGTGCCAGCAGCCAAGGAACAGGGGGTGGGTACGAGCAGTACTTC	CASSQGTGGGYEQYF
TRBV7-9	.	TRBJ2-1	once	TGTGCCAGCAGTCTTCGGGGAGGGGGATACAATGAGCAGTTCTTC	CASSLRGGGYNEQFF
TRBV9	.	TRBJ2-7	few	TGTGCCAGCAGCCAAAAAATGGAGGGAAGGTACGAGCAGTACTTC	CASSQKMEGRYEQYF
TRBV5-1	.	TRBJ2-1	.	TGCGCCAGCAGCCCGGGGGACAGAGATTACAATGAGCAGTTCTTC	CASSPGDRDYNEQFF
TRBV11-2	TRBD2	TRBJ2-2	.	TGTGCCAGCAGCTCCCGACTAGCGGGAGAGGGTAACGGGGAGCTGTTTTTT	CASSSRLAGEGNGELFF
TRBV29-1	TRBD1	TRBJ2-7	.	TGCAGCGCAGGGACAGGGTTCGAGCAGTACTTC	CSAGTGFEQYF
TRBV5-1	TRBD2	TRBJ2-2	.	TGCGCCAGCAGCCCGGGAGGGCAGGCATACACCGGGGAGCTGTTTTTT	CASSPGGQAYTGELFF
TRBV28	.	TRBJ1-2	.	TGTGCCAGCAGATCGGACCGTGGCTACACCTTC	CASRSDRGYTF
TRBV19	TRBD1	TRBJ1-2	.	TGTGCCAGTAGTATGGGGGGACAGACTAACTATGGCTACACCTTC	CASSMGGQTNYGYTF
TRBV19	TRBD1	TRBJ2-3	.	TGTGCCAGTAGTATGGGACAGCCCTTGGTTGATACGCAGTATTTT	CASSMGQPLVDTQYF
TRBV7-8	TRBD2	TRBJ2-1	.	TGTGCCAGCAGCTCAGGTGGGGGGGATAAAAGCTCCTACAATGAGCAGTTCTTC	CASSSGGGDKSSYNEQFF
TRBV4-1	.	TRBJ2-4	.	TGCGCCAGCAGCCAGACCAGGGACAAAAACATTCAGTACTTC	CASSQTRDKNIQYF
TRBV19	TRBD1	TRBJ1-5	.	TGTGCCAGTAGTAGTATTTCAGCAGGGGGTGATCAGCCCCAGCATTTT	CASSSISAGGDQPQHF
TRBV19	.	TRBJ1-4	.	TGTGCCAGTAGTAGTCGAGTCAATGAAAAACTGTTTTTT	CASSSRVNEKLFF
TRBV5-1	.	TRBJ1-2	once	TGCGCCAGCAGCTTGGAGGGGTTGGGCTACACCTTC	CASSLEGLGYTF
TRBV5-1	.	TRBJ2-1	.	TGCGCCAGCAGCTTGGATGTGTCCTACAATGAGCAGTTCTTC	CASSLDVSYNEQFF
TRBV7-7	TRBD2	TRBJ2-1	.	TGTGCCAGCAGCCAAATAGCGGGAGGCAGGGGTGAGCAGTTCTTC	CASSQIAGGRGEQFF
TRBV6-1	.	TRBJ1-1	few	TGTGCCAGCAGCCTCGAAGGGCACACTGAAGCTTTCTTT	CASSLEGHTEAFF
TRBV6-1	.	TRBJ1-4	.	TGTGCCAGCAGTGTTCGCGAAAAACTGTTTTTT	CASSVREKLFF
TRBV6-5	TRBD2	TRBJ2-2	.	TGTGCCAGCAAAGGACTAGCCGGCGGGGAGCTGTTTTTT	CASKGLAGGELFF
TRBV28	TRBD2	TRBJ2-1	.	TGTGCCAGCAGCTTAAGGGGGGCTAGCGGGAGTGGAAATGAGCAGTTCTTC	CASSLRGASGSGNEQFF
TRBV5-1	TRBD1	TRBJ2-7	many	TGCGCCAGCAGCCCGGTGGACAGGACGCCCAGGGACGAGCAGTACTTC	CASSPVDRTPRDEQYF
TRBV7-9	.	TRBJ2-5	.	TGTGCCAGCAGCTCCTTCGGCGGCGGACAGTACCAAGAGACCCAGTACTTC	CASSSFGGGQYQETQYF
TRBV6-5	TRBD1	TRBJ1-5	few	TGTGCCAGCAGCCGACAGGGCCAGCAGGGACAGCCCCAGCATTTT	CASSRQGQQGQPQHF
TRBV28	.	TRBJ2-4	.	TGTGCCAGCAGGCCCTCACCGGGTCCAAACATTCAGTACTTC	CASRPSPGPNIQYF
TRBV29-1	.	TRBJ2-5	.	TGCAGCGTTGTAGGTCTGGACGACCAAGAGACCCAGTACTTC	CSVVGLDDQETQYF
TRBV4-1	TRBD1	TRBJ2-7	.	TGCGCCAGCAGCCAAGAAGGCAGGGGGCGTTGGGAGCAGTACTTC	CASSQEGRGRWEQYF
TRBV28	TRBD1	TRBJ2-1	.	TGTGCCAGCAGACTCTTCTTTCCGGGACAGGGATTCAATGAGCAGTTCTTC	CASRLFFPGQGFNEQFF
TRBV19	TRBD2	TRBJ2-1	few	TGTGCCAGCGACAGCGGGAGGGCCTTGAATGAGCAGTTCTTC	CASDSGRALNEQFF
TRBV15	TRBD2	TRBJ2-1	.	TGTGCCACCAGCAGATGGGGCCAGCGGGAGATCGATGAGCAGTTCTTC	CATSRWGQREIDEQFF
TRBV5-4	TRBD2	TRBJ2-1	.	TGTGCCAGCAGCACCGGGACTAGCGGGAGTGGAAATGAGCAGTTCTTC	CASSTGTSGSGNEQFF
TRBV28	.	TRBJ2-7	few	TGTGCCAGCAGTTTACCGAGCGGAGGCCTTGGCGAGCAGTACTTC	CASSLPSGGLGEQYF
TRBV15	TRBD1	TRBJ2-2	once	TGTGCCACCAGCAGACTTACCCTAGGGACAGGAAACACCGGGGAGCTGTTTTTT	CATSRLTLGTGNTGELFF
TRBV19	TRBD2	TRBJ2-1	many	TGTGCCAGTAGCTTTCTAGCGGTATATGAGCAGTTCTTC	CASSFLAVYEQFF
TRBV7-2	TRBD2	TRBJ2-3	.	TGTGCCAGCGGACTAGCAGCAGATACGCAGTATTTT	CASGLAADTQYF
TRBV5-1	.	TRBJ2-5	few	TGCGCCAGCAGCCAAGACCCCGTAGGGGGCCAAGAGACCCAGTACTTC	CASSQDPVGGQETQYF
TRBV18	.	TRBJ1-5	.	TGTGCCAGCTCATCAGGGTCGGATCAGCCCCAGCATTTT	CASSSGSDQPQHF
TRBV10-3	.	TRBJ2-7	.	TGTGCCATCAACCATAGGGGAGGAGAGGAGCAGTACTTC	CAINHRGGEEQYF